This section outlines one TCR beta chain sequence together with its context. Antigen unknown. This specimen belongs to a study of T cell repertoires in cytomegalovirus infection. Study at large: Selected CMV epitopes included recently identified HLA-C-restricted ones as well as well-studied HLA-B-restricted ones. Whole-study results and caveats: There were HLA-C-restricted CMV-specific TCR beta clonotypes dominating the ex vivo response.

V was cut by 7 bases and J by 4 bases, with 17 bases left in between. This CDR3 comprises 13 residues. Germline V CDR1 and CDR2: SQVTM, ANQGSEA. MiXCR, run by TCRdb on the reads, gives a single entry per CDR3 protein. Among 300,000 to 400,000 distinct CDR3 sequences listed, roughly 25% were seen once. This clonotype was sampled from a human donor in good health (CMV status not recorded). Some clones in this sample may be carry-over from other donors' samples. The material sequenced was cultured PBMCs, taken from culture after CMV antigen stimulation. The V gene is TRBV29-1, the J gene TRBJ2-7, with D perhaps being TRBD1 or TRBD2 (6 bases each). The CDR3 here is CSARSGEEYEQYF. The CDR3 nucleotides read TGCAGCGCCCGATCAGGGGAGGAATACGAGCAGTACTTC.